These T cell receptor beta chains were read from a single sample in a study of STAT5B mutations in CD4+ large granular lymphocyte leukemia. This table comes from immunoSEQ multiplex PCR, and its TCRdb copy is limited to in-frame clones, with some not included. The sample carries about 40,000 clones, 84% recorded once. The specimen was CD4+ T cells from blood buffy coats. These receptors were obtained from a human donor in good health. CDR3s leave out the opening cysteine and the closing phenylalanine or tryptophan.

V gene: TRBV27; J gene: TRBJ2-7; CDR3 protein: ASTRTALLTYEQY
V gene: TRBV18; J gene: TRBJ2-5; CDR3 protein: ASSPRAETQY
V gene: TRBV7-2; J gene: TRBJ2-5; CDR3 protein: ASSLGGQETQY
V gene: TRBV7-2; J gene: TRBJ1-6; CDR3 protein: ASSFSQGNSPLH
V gene: TRBV25-1; J gene: TRBJ1-4; CDR3 protein: ASSEARTTNEKLF
V gene: TRBV7-9; J gene: TRBJ1-2; CDR3 protein: ASSSQEVATSNYGYT
V gene: TRBV9; J gene: TRBJ2-3; CDR3 protein: ASSFGGSGRIADTQY
V gene: TRBV5-1; J gene: TRBJ2-2; CDR3 protein: ASSGTSGGGPSTGELF
V gene: TRBV19; J gene: TRBJ2-5; CDR3 protein: ASSNPSGQETQY
V gene: TRBV7-9; J gene: TRBJ2-3; CDR3 protein: ASSLAGQARGTDTQY
V gene: TRBV5-4; J gene: TRBJ2-3; CDR3 protein: ASSLAGGVWREVSDTQY
V gene: TRBV30; J gene: TRBJ1-5; CDR3 protein: AWGADYSNQPQH
V gene: TRBV25-1; J gene: TRBJ1-2; CDR3 protein: ASSEYHQGQGYT
V gene: TRBV19; J gene: TRBJ1-2; CDR3 protein: ASQEYYGYT
V gene: TRBV5-1; J gene: TRBJ2-5; CDR3 protein: ASSAYSALAVKETQY
V gene: TRBV4-2; J gene: TRBJ1-1; CDR3 protein: ASSQQEDFMNTEAF
V gene: TRBV7-2; J gene: TRBJ2-7; CDR3 protein: ASSPLYVEQY
V gene: TRBV6-4; J gene: TRBJ1-1; CDR3 protein: ASNRTGSEAF
V gene: TRBV27; J gene: TRBJ2-1; CDR3 protein: ASSLWVRGRGLTHNEQF
V gene: TRBV7-9; J gene: TRBJ2-1; CDR3 protein: ASSLDLNEQF
V gene: TRBV14; J gene: TRBJ2-1; CDR3 protein: ASSRGAVRVQF
V gene: TRBV12-5; J gene: TRBJ2-6; CDR3 protein: ASGLGHGGANVLT
V gene: TRBV11-2; J gene: TRBJ1-2; CDR3 protein: ASSYGPEDGYGYT
V gene: TRBV2; J gene: TRBJ1-2; CDR3 protein: ASSEHGGSIGYT
V gene: TRBV7-2; J gene: TRBJ1-1; CDR3 protein: ASSLRGATEAF
V gene: TRBV11-3; J gene: TRBJ2-1; CDR3 protein: ASSFGQDTYNEQF
V gene: TRBV7-3; J gene: TRBJ2-2; CDR3 protein: ASSLLIAGDVTGELF
V gene: TRBV7-3; J gene: TRBJ2-5; CDR3 protein: ASSPGAGLQETQY
V gene: TRBV29-1; J gene: TRBJ2-1; CDR3 protein: SVERLAGRDNEQF
V gene: TRBV6-5; J gene: TRBJ1-2; CDR3 protein: ASSYSVGGDYGYT
V gene: TRBV27; J gene: TRBJ1-2; CDR3 protein: ASRRGGNYGYT
V gene: TRBV6-5; J gene: TRBJ2-2; CDR3 protein: ASSYRGADTGELF
V gene: TRBV11-3; J gene: TRBJ2-7; CDR3 protein: ASSNRATYEQY
V gene: TRBV6-5; J gene: TRBJ2-7; CDR3 protein: ASSYSKQASSYEQY
V gene: TRBV5-1; J gene: TRBJ2-5; CDR3 protein: ASSPPGVQETQY
V gene: TRBV18; J gene: TRBJ1-3; CDR3 protein: ASSASGGSGNTIY
V gene: TRBV2; J gene: TRBJ2-7; CDR3 protein: ASRDRGENEQY
V gene: TRBV6-5; J gene: TRBJ2-7; CDR3 protein: ASSYSYGEDSVEQY
V gene: TRBV7-8; J gene: TRBJ2-7; CDR3 protein: ASSDRSSYEQY
V gene: TRBV5-4; J gene: TRBJ2-7; CDR3 protein: ASSSRDGRYEQY
V gene: TRBV29-1; J gene: TRBJ2-1; CDR3 protein: SVGASGGYNEQF
V gene: TRBV4-2; J gene: TRBJ2-7; CDR3 protein: ASSQDFKEAAYEQY
V gene: TRBV19; J gene: TRBJ1-3; CDR3 protein: ASSDSSGNTIY
V gene: TRBV6-5; J gene: TRBJ1-2; CDR3 protein: ASGSHRDNYGYT